A selection of T cell receptor beta chains follows, all from one sample in a study of vaccination and CD4 T cells after COVID-19. Their target antigens are unknown. TCRdb itself ran the PCR reads through MiXCR, one entry per CDR3 protein. The repertoire holds some 25,000 distinct CDR3 sequences, approximately 67% seen once, with about a fifth in the top ten. Sample: CD4+ T cells from blood, cultured in vitro, taken after SARS-CoV-2 vaccination. These receptors came from a human donor who received a COVID-19 vaccine. Each CDR3 is given with its conserved first and last residue. The D gene is left open where the match is weak. A row's size may be missing; if present it is once, few, many or a size class.

clone_size	d_call	v_call	j_call	cdr3_nt	cdr3_aa
once	-	TRBV6-1	TRBJ1-1	TGTGCAGTGGCAATTGAAGCTTTCTTT	CAVAIEAFF
-	-	TRBV7-8	TRBJ1-1	TGTGCCAGCAGCTTAGCGCCCCAAGGGAACACTGAAGCTTTCTTT	CASSLAPQGNTEAFF
-	-	TRBV6-2/TRBV6-3	TRBJ2-2	TGTGCCAGCAGTTATAGCACCGGGGAGCTGTTTTTT	CASSYSTGELFF
few	-	TRBV20-1	TRBJ2-7	TGCAGTGCTAGTTTACAGGGTGGGGAGTACGAGCAGTACTTC	CSASLQGGEYEQYF
-	TRBD2	TRBV6-5	TRBJ2-3	TGTGCCAGCAGTTATCAGAGCGGGGGTAACCTGGATACGCAGTATTTT	CASSYQSGGNLDTQYF
few	TRBD1	TRBV6-2/TRBV6-3	TRBJ1-5	TGTGCCAGCAGTTTCCCGGGACAGGTTGTCCCCCAGCATTTT	CASSFPGQVVPQHF
-	TRBD1	TRBV5-6	TRBJ1-5	TGTGCCAGCAGCCACGGACAGGTAAATCAGCCCCAGCATTTT	CASSHGQVNQPQHF
few	-	TRBV30	TRBJ1-2	TGTGCCTGGAGACCAAAACAGGGTGCAATAAACTATGGCTACACCTTC	CAWRPKQGAINYGYTF
-	TRBD1	TRBV6-1	TRBJ2-6	TGTGCCAGCAGGGACTGGACAGGGAGCTCTGGGGCCAACGTCCTGACTTTC	CASRDWTGSSGANVLTF
-	-	TRBV2	TRBJ1-1	TGTGCCAGCAGTGTACAGGGACCCACTGAAGCTTTCTTT	CASSVQGPTEAFF
-	TRBD1	TRBV27	TRBJ1-2	TGTGCCAGCAGTTTATCCCGAAGGACAGGGGGATTCTATGGCTACACCTTC	CASSLSRRTGGFYGYTF
-	-	TRBV18	TRBJ1-1	TGTGCCAGCTCACCCGGCGGATTGAACACTGAAGCTTTCTTT	CASSPGGLNTEAFF
-	TRBD1	TRBV6-1	TRBJ1-6	TGTGCCAGCAGAGGACAGGCGAATTCACCCCTCCACTTT	CASRGQANSPLHF
-	TRBD1	TRBV11-2	TRBJ2-7	TGTGCCAGCAGCTGGCCGGGGACAGGCTCCTACGAGCAGTACTTC	CASSWPGTGSYEQYF
few	-	TRBV15	TRBJ1-1	TGTGCCACACTAAATCTGCGACGGGCTTTCTTT	CATLNLRRAFF
-	-	TRBV5-4	TRBJ1-2	TGTGCCAGCAGCTTGGGGTCAAATCGCTATGGCTACACCTTC	CASSLGSNRYGYTF